This TCR beta chain is drawn from a study of blood T cell repertoires in COVID-19. On the study more broadly: Sites in the United States, Italy and Spain provided acute and convalescent COVID-19 samples. PBMCs, B-cell-depleted T cells, or T cells provided the cDNA or gDNA that made up the material.

Source study methods: Amplification of reference gene primers provided the estimated nucleated cell counts. Using immunoSEQ multiplex PCR, the repertoire was profiled, and TCRdb retains in-frame clones only, with some absent. V and J calls plus clone size are reproduced from that table; the DNA served to infer D and trimming. The table records about 200,000 clones, about 88% of them present only once. Germline CDR1 and CDR2: LGHNA and YNFKEQ. The V end lost 5 bases, the J end lost 4 bases, and 14 bases lay between the germline ends. CDR3 size: 15 residues. The receptor comes from a human donor in a cohort sampled during active COVID-19. The sequencing sample was made of peripheral blood. V and J are TRBV4-2 and TRBJ2-2, with a tentative D call TRBD1 (6 bases). The CDR3 nucleotides read TGTGCCAGCAGCTTCGACAGGAGTCCCACCGGGGAGCTGTTTTTT. Protein sequence: CASSFDRSPTGELFF.